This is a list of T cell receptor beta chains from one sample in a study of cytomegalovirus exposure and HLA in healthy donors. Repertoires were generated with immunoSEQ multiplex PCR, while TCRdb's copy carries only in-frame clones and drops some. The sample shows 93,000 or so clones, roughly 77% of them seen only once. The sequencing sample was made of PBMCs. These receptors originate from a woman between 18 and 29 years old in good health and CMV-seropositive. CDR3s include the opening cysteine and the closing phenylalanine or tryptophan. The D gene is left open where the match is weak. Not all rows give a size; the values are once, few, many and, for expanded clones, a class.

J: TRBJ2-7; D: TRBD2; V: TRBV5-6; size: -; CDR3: CASSPGLAVSYEQYF; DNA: TGTGCCAGCAGCCCGGGACTAGCGGTCTCCTACGAGCAGTACTTC
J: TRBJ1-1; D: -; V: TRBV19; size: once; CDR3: CASNTGGLNTEAFF; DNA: TGTGCCAGTAACACAGGAGGGTTGAACACTGAAGCTTTCTTT
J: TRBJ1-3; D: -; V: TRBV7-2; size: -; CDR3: CASSTTYPSGNTIYF; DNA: TGTGCCAGCAGCACCACATACCCCTCTGGAAACACCATATATTTT
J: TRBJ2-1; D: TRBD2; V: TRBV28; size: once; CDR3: CASSLSLNRASGMYNEQFF; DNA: TGTGCCAGCAGTTTATCCCTCAATCGGGCTAGCGGGATGTACAATGAGCAGTTCTTC
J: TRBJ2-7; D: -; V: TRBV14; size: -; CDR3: CASSPSGVYEQYF; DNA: TGTGCCAGCAGCCCCTCGGGGGTATACGAGCAGTACTTC
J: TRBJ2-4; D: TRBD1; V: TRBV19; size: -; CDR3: CASSHRGAKNIQYF; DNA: TGTGCCAGTAGTCACAGGGGGGCCAAAAACATTCAGTACTTC
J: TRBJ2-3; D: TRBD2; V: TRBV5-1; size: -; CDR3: CASSTPSGNTDTQYF; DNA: TGCGCCAGCAGCACCCCTAGCGGAAACACAGATACGCAGTATTTT
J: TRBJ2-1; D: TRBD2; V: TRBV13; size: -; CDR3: CASSLGGRGYNEQFF; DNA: TGTGCCAGCAGCTTAGGCGGGAGGGGATACAATGAGCAGTTCTTC
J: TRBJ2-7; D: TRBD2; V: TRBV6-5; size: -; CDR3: CASSSGTSGVSEQYF; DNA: TGTGCCAGCAGTTCAGGGACTAGCGGGGTTAGTGAGCAGTACTTC
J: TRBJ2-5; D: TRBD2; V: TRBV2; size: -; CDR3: CATSGAGTSGSPQETQYF; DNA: TGTGCCACCTCAGGGGCCGGGACTAGCGGTTCCCCCCAAGAGACCCAGTACTTC
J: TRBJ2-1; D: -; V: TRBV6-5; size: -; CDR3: CASRGGFPNEQFF; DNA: TGTGCCAGCAGAGGCGGATTCCCCAATGAGCAGTTCTTC
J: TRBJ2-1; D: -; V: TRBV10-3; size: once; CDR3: CAISASRPDTTDEQFF; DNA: TGTGCCATCAGTGCCTCCCGGCCTGACACCACCGATGAGCAGTTCTTC
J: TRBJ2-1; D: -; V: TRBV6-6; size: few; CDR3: CASGFGPNEQFF; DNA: TGTGCCAGCGGGTTTGGGCCCAATGAGCAGTTCTTC
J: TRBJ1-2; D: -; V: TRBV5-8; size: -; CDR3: CASARGGPPNYGYTF; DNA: TGTGCCAGCGCCCGCGGGGGACCGCCTAACTATGGCTACACCTTC
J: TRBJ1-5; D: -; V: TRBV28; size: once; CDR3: CASSPDQGFGQPQHF; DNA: TGTGCCAGCAGTCCCGACCAGGGATTCGGACAGCCCCAGCATTTT
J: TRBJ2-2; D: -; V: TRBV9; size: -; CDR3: CASSVVSMGELFF; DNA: TGTGCCAGCAGCGTAGTTAGCATGGGGGAGCTGTTTTTT
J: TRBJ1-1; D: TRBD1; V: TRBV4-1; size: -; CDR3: CASSSLRDRGTEAFF; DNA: TGCGCCAGCAGCTCACTCAGGGACAGGGGGACTGAAGCTTTCTTT
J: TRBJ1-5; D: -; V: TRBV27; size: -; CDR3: CASSSGKGFGNQPQHF; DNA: TGTGCCAGCAGCTCCGGCAAGGGGTTTGGCAATCAGCCCCAGCATTTT
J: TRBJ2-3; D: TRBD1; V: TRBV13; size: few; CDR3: CASSQLLDRGLFTLSSTDTQYF; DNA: TGTGCCAGCAGCCAGCTCCTGGACAGGGGGCTTTTTACTCTTTCTAGCACAGATACGCAGTATTTT
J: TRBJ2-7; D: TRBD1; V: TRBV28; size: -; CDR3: CASSLWWTGMSEQYF; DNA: TGTGCCAGCAGTTTATGGTGGACAGGGATGAGCGAGCAGTACTTC
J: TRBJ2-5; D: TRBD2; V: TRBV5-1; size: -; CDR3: CASSLAGGQETQYF; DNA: TGCGCCAGCAGCTTAGCGGGGGGCCAAGAGACCCAGTACTTC
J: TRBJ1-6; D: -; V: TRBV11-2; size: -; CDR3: CASSRDTSPLHF; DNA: TGTGCCAGCAGCCGGGACACTTCACCCCTCCACTTT
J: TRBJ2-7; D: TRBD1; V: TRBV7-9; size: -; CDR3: CASSSGQGAHEQYF; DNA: TGTGCCAGCAGCTCGGGACAGGGGGCCCACGAGCAGTACTTC
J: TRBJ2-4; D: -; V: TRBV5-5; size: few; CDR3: CASSPRAGARLVQYF; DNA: TGTGCCAGCAGCCCTCGGGCGGGGGCTCGGTTGGTTCAGTACTTC
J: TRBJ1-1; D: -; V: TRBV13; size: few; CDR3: CASSTRGRRTEAFF; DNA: TGTGCCAGCAGCACCAGGGGCAGAAGGACTGAAGCTTTCTTT
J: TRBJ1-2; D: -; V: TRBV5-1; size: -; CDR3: CASSFIDRSYGYTF; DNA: TGCGCCAGCAGCTTCATAGACAGGAGCTATGGCTACACCTTC
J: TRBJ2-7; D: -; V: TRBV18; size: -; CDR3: CASSPVQTAYEQYF; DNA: TGTGCCAGCTCACCAGTGCAGACAGCCTACGAGCAGTACTTC
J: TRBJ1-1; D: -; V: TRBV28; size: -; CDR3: CASSRLPMNTEAFF; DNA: TGTGCCAGCTCCCGACTCCCCATGAACACTGAAGCTTTCTTT